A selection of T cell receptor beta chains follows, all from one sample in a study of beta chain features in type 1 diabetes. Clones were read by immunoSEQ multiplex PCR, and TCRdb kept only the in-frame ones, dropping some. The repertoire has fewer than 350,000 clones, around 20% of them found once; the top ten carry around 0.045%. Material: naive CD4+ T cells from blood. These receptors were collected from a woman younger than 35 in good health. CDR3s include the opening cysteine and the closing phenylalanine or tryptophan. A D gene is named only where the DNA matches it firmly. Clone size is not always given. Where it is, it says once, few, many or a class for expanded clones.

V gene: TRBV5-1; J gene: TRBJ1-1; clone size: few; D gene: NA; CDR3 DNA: TGCGCCAGCAGCCCCGGGGGAGGAACTGAAGCTTTCTTT; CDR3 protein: CASSPGGGTEAFF
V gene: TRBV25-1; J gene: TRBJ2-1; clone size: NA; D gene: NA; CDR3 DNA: TGTGCCAGCAGTGTCCCTAGCTCCTACAATGAGCAGTTCTTC; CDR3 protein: CASSVPSSYNEQFF
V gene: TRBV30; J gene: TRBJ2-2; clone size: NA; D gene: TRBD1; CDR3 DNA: TGTGCCTGGAGTGTTAGGACAGGGCTACCCGGGGAGCTGTTTTTT; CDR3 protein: CAWSVRTGLPGELFF
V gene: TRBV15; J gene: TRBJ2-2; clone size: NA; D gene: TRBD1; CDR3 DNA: TGTGCCACCAGGGGGGGGACAGGGATAAACACCGGGGAGCTGTTTTTT; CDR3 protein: CATRGGTGINTGELFF
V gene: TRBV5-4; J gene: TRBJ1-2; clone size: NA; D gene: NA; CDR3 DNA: TGTGCCAGCAGCTTGGCAGCAGGGTCTCTTAACTATGGCTACACCTTC; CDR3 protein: CASSLAAGSLNYGYTF
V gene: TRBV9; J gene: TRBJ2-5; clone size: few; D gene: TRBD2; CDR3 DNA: TGTGCCAGCAGCGTAGAGGGCGGGGGGACCCAGTACTTC; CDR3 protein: CASSVEGGGTQYF
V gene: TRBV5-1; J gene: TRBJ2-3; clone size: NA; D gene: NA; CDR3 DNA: TGCGCCAGCAGCTTGGTCGGGTTCACAGATACGCAGTATTTT; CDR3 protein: CASSLVGFTDTQYF
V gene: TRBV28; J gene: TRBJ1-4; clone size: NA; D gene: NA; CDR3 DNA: TGTGCCAGCAGTTCACAGGGCCCAACTAATGAAAAACTGTTTTTT; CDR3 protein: CASSSQGPTNEKLFF
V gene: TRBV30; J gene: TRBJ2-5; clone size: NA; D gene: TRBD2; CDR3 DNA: TGTGCCTGGAGTCTCGGGACTAGCGGGAAGGAGACCCAGTACTTC; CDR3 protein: CAWSLGTSGKETQYF
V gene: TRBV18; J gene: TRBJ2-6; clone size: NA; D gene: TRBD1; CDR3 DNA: TGTGCCAGCTCACCGATACTTATACAGGGACAGGGGAGCTCTGGGGCCAACGTCCTGACTTTC; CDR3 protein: CASSPILIQGQGSSGANVLTF
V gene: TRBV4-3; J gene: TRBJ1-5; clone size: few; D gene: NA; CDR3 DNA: TGCGCCAGCAGCCAAAACCGGGATCAGCCCCAGCATTTT; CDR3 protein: CASSQNRDQPQHF
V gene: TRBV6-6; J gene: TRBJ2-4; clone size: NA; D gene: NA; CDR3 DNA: TGTGCCAGCAGTTCCAACGGAGGCGGCGTACGGGACATTCAGTACTTC; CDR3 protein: CASSSNGGGVRDIQYF
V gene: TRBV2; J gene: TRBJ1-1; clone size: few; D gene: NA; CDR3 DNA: TGTGCCAGCAGTTCCCAGGGGAACACTGAAGCTTTCTTT; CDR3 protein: CASSSQGNTEAFF
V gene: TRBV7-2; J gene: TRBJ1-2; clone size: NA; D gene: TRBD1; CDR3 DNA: TGTGCCAGCAGTCCCGGGACAGCCTCCTCCTATGGCTACACCTTC; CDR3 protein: CASSPGTASSYGYTF
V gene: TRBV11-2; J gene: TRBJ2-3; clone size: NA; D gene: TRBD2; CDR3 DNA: TGTGCCAGCAGTCCCCGGGGGGGACCCGGAGATACGCAGTATTTT; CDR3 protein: CASSPRGGPGDTQYF
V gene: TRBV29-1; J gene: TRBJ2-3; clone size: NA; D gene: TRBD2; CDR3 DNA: TGCAGCGTTGGAAGGCTAGCGGGAGGCCGGGGGGATACGCAGTATTTT; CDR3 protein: CSVGRLAGGRGDTQYF
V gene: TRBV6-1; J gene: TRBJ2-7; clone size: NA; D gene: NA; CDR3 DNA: TGTGCCAGCACCCGACAAACCTACGAGCAGTACTTC; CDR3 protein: CASTRQTYEQYF
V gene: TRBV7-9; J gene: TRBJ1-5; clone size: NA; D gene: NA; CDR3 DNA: TGTGCCAGCAGCTTAGGAGGGTTTGGCCATCAGCCCCAGCATTTT; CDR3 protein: CASSLGGFGHQPQHF
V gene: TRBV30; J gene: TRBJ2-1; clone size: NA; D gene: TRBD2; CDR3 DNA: TGTGCCTGTACGTATAGCGGGGAAACCATCGGGGATGAGCAGTTCTTC; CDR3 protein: CACTYSGETIGDEQFF
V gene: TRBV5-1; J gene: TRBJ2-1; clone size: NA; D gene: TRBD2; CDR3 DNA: TGCGCCAGCAGCTTGCGGGGTACGCGGGAGGGAGACGAGCAGTTCTTC; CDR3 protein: CASSLRGTREGDEQFF
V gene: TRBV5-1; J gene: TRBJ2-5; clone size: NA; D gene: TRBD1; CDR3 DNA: TGCGCCAGCAGCCCGGGACAGGGGGCGGAGACCCAGTACTTC; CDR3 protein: CASSPGQGAETQYF
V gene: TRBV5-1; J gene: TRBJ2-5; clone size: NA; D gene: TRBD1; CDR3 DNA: TGCGCCAGCTACCCGGGACAGGGGCAAGAGACCCAGTACTTC; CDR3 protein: CASYPGQGQETQYF
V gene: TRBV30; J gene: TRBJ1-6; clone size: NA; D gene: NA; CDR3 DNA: TGTGCCTGGAGCCGACAGATGTCACCCCTCCACTTT; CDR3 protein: CAWSRQMSPLHF
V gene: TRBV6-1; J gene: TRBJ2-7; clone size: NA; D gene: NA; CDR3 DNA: TGTGCCAGCAGTACGGGACTGTCGAGCTCCTACGAGCAGTACTTC; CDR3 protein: CASSTGLSSSYEQYF
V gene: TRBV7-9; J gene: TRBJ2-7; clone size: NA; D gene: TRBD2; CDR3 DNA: TGTGCCAGCAGCGGCCCTGCGGGAGGCTACGAGCAGTACTTC; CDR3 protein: CASSGPAGGYEQYF
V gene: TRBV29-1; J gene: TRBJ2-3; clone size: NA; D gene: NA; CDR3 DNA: TGCAGCGTTGCAAGACTAGTAAGGAGAGATACGCAGTATTTT; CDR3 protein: CSVARLVRRDTQYF
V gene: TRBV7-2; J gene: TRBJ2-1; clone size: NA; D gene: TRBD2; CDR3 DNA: TGTGCCAGCAGCATAGCGGGGGGCTCCTACAATGAGCAGTTCTTC; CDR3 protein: CASSIAGGSYNEQFF
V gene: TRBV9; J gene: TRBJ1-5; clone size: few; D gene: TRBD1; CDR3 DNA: TGTGCCAGCAGCGCTGGACAGGGCGATCAGCCCCAGCATTTT; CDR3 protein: CASSAGQGDQPQHF
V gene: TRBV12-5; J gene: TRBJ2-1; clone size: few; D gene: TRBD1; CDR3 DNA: TGTGCTAGTGGCCCCGGACAGGCCACCTACAATGAGCAGTTCTTC; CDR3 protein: CASGPGQATYNEQFF
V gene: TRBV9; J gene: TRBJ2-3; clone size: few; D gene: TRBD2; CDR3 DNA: TGTGCCAGCAGCGGCTCCGGGACTAGCGGGAGAGTTAGCACAGATACGCAGTATTTT; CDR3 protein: CASSGSGTSGRVSTDTQYF
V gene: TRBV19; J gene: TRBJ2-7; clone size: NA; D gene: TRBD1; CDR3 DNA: TGTGCCAGTAGTATGGGGGACAGGCGGGTTTACGAGCAGTACTTC; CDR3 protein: CASSMGDRRVYEQYF